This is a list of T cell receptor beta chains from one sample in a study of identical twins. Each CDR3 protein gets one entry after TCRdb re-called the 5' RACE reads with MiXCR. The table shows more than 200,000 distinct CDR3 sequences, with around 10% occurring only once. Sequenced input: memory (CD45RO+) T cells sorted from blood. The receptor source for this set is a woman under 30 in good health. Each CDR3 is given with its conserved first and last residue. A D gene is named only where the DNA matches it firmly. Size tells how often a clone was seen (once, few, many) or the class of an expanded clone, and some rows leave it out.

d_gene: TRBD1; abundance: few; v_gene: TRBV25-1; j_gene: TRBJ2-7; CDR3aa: CASGQGRQQYF; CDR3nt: TGTGCCAGCGGACAGGGGAGGCAGCAGTACTTC
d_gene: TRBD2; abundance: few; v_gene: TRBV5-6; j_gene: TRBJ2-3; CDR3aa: CASSPRRSGGNTQYF; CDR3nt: TGTGCCAGCAGCCCCCGTCGGAGCGGGGGAAATACGCAGTATTTT
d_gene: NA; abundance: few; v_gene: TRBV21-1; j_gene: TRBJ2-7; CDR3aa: CASSKGRGDEQYF; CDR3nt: TGTGCCAGCAGCAAGGGGAGAGGGGACGAGCAGTACTTC
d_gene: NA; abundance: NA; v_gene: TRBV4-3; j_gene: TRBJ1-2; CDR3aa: CASSQGTEPGYTF; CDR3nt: TGCGCCAGCAGCCAAGGGACGGAACCTGGCTACACCTTC
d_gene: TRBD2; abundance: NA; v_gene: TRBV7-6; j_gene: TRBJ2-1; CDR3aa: CASRGTSGSDNEQFF; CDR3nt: TGTGCCAGCAGAGGTACTAGCGGGAGCGACAATGAGCAGTTCTTC
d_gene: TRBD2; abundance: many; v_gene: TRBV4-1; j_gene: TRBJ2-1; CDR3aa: CASSRQLADYNEQFF; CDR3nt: TGCGCCAGCAGCCGTCAACTAGCGGATTACAATGAGCAGTTCTTC
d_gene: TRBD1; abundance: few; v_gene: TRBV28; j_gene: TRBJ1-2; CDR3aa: CASSPPGQGNYGYTF; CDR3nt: TGTGCCAGCAGTCCCCCGGGACAGGGGAACTATGGCTACACCTTC
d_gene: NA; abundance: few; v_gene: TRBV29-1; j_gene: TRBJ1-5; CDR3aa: CSVSGGGNQPQHF; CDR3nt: TGCAGCGTTTCTGGGGGGGGCAATCAGCCCCAGCATTTT
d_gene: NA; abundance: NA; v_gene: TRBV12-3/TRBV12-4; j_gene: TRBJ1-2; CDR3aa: CASSLRQNGYTF; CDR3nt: TGTGCCAGCAGTTTAAGGCAAAATGGCTACACCTTC
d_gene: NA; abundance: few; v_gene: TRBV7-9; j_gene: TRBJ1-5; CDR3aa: CASGDIDQPQHF; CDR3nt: TGTGCCAGTGGGGACATCGATCAGCCCCAGCATTTT
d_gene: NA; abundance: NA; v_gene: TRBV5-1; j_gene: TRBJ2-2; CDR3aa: CASSLSLSGELFF; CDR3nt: TGCGCCAGCAGCTTGTCTTTAAGCGGGGAGCTGTTTTTT